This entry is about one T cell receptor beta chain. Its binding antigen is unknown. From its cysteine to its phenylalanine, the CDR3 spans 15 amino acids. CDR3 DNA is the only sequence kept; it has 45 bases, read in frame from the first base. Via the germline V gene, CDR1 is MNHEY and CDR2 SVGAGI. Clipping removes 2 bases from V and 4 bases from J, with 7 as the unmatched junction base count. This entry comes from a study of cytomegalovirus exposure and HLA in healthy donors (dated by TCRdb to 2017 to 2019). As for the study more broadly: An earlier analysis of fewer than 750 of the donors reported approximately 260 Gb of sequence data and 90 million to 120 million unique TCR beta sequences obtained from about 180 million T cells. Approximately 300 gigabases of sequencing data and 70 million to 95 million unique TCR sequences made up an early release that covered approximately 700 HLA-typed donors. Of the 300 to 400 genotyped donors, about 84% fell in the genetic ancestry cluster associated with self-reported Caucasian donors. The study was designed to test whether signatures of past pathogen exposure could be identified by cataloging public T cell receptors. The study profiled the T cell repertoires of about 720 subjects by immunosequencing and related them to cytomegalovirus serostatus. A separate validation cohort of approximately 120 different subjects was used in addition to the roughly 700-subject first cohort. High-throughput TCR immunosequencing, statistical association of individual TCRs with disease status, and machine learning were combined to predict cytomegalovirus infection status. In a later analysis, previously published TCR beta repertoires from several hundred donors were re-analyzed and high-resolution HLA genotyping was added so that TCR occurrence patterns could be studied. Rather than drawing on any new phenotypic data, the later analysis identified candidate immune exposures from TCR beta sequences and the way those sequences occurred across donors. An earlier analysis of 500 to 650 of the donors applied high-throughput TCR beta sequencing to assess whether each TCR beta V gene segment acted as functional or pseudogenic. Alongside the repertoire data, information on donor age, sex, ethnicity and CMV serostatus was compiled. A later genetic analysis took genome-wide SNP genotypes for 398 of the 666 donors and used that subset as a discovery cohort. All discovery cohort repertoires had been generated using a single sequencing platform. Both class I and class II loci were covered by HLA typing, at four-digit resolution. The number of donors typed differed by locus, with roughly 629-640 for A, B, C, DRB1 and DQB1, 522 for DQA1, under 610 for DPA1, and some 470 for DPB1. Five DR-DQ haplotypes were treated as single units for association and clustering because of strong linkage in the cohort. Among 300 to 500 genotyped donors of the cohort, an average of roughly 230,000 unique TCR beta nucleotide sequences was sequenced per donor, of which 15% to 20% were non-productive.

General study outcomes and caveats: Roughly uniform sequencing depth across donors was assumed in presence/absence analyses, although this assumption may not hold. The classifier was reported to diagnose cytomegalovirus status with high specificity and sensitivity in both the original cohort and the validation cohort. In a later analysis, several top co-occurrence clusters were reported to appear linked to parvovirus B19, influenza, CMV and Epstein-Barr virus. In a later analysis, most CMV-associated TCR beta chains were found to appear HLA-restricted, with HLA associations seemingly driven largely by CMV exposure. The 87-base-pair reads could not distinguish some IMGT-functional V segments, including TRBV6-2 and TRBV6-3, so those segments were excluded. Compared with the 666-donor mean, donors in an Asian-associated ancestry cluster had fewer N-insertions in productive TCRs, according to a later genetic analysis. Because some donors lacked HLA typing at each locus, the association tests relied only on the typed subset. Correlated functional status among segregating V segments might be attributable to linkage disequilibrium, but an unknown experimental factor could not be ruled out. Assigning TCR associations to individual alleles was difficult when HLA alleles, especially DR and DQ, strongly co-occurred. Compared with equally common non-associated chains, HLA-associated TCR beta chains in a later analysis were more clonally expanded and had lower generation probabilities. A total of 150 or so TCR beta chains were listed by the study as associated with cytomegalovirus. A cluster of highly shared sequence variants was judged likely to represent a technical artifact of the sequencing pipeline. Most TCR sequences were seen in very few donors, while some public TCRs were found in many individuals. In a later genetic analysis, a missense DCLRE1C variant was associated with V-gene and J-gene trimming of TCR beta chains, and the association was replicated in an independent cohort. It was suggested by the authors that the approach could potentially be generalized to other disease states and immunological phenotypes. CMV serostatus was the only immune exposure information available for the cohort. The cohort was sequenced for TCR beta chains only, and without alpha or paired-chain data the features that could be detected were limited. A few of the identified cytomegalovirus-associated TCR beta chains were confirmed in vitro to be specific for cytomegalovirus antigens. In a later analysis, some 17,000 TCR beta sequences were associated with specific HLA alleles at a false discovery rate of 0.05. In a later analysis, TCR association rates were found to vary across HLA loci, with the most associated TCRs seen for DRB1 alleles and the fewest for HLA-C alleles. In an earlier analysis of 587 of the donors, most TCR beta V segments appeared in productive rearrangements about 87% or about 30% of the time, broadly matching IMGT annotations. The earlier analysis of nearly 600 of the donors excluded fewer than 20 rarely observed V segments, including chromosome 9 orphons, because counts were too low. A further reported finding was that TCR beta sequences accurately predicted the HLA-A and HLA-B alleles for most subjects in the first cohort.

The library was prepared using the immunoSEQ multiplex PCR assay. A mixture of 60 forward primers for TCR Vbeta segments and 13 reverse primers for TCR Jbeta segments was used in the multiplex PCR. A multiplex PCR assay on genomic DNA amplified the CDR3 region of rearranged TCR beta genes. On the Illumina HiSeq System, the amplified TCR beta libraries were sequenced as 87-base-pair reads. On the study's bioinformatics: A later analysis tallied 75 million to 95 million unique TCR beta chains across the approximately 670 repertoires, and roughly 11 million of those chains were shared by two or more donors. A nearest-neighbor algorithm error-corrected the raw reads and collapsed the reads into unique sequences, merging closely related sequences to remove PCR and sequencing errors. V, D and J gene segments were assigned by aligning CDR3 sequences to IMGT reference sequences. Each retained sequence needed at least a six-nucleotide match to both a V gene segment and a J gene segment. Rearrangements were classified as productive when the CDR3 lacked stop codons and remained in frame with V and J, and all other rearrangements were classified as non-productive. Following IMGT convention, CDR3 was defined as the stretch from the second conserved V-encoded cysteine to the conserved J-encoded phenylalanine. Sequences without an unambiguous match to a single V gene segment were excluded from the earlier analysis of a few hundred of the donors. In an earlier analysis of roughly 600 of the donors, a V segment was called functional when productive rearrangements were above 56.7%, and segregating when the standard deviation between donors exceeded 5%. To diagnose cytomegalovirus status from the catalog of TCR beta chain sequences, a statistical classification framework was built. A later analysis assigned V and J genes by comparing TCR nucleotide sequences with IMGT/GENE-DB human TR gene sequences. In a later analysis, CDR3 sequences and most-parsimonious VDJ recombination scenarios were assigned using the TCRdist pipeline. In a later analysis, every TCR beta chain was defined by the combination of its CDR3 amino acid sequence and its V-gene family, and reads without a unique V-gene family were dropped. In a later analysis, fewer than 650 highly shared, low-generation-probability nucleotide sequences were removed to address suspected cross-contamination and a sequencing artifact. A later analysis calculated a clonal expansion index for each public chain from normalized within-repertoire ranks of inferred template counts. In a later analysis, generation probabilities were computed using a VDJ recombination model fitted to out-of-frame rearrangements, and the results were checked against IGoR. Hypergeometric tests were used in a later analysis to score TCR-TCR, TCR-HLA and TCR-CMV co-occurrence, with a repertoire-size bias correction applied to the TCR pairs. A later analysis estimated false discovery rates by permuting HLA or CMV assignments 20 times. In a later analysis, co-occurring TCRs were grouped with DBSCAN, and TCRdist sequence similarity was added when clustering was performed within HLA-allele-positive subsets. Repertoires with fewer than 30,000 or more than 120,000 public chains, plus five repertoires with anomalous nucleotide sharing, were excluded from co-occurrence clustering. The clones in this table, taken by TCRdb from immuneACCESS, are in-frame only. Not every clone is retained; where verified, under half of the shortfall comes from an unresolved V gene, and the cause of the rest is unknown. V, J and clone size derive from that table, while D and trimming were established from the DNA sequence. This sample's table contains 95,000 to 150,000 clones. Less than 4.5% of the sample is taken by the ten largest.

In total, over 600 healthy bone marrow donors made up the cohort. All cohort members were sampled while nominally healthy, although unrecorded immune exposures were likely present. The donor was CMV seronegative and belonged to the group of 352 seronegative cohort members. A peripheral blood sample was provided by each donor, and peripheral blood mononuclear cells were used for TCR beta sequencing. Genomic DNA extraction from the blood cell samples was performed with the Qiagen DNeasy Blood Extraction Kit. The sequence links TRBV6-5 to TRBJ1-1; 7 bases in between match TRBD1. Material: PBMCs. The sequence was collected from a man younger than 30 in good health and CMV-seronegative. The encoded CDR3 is CASSYPRQGITEAFF. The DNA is TGTGCCAGCAGTTACCCGAGACAGGGTATCACTGAAGCTTTCTTT.